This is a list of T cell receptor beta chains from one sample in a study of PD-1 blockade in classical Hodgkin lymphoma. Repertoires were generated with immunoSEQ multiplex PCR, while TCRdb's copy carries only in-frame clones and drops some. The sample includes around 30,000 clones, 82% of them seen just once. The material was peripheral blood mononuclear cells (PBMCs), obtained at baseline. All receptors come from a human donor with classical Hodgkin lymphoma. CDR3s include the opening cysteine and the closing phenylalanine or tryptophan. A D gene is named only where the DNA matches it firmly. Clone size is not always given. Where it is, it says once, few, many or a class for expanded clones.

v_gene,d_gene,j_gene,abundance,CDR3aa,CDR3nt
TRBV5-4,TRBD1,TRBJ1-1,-,CASSFWTGGNTEAFF,TGTGCCAGCAGCTTTTGGACAGGGGGCAACACTGAAGCTTTCTTT
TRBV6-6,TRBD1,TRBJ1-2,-,CASSSSGTGRGYTF,TGTGCCAGCAGTTCGTCCGGGACAGGGAGAGGCTACACCTTC
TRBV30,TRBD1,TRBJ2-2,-,CAWSFRTGFTGELFF,TGTGCCTGGAGTTTCAGGACAGGGTTCACCGGGGAGCTGTTTTTT
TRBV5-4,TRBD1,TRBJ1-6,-,CASSSPGQGLSPLHF,TGTGCCAGCAGCTCGCCGGGACAGGGGCTTTCACCCCTCCACTTT
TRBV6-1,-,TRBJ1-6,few,CASSEIRSQHAPLHF,TGTGCCAGCAGTGAAATTAGGTCACAGCATGCACCCCTCCACTTT
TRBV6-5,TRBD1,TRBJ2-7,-,CASSKRDRGEQYF,TGTGCCAGCAGCAAACGGGACAGGGGCGAGCAGTACTTC
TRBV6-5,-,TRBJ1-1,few,CASAVLRNTEAFF,TGTGCCAGCGCCGTGTTGAGGAACACTGAAGCTTTCTTT
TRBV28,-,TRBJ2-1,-,CASSSGVFYNEQFF,TGTGCCAGCAGCTCGGGGGTCTTCTACAATGAGCAGTTCTTC
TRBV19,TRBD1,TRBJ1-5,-,CASSPRTGDQPQHF,TGTGCCAGTAGTCCCAGGACAGGGGACCAGCCCCAGCATTTT
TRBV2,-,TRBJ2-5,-,CASSGQTALETQYF,TGTGCCAGCAGTGGCCAGACAGCGCTAGAGACCCAGTACTTC
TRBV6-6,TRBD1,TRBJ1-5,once,CASSYGTGGNQPQHF,TGTGCCAGCAGTTACGGGACAGGGGGCAATCAGCCCCAGCATTTT
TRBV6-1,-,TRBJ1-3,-,CASSEGPALSGNTIYF,TGTGCCAGCAGTGAAGGTCCAGCCCTCTCTGGAAACACCATATATTTT
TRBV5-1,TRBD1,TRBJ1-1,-,CASSSGGGTEAFF,TGCGCCAGCAGCTCAGGGGGCGGGACTGAAGCTTTCTTT
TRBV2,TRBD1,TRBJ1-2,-,CASSRPGQEKGIGYTF,TGTGCCAGCAGTCGTCCAGGACAGGAAAAAGGTATTGGCTACACCTTC
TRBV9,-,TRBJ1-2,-,CASSGYGYTF,TGTGCCAGCAGCGGCTATGGCTACACCTTC
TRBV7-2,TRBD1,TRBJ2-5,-,CASSLGRGGGFQETQYF,TGTGCCAGCAGCTTAGGTAGAGGGGGCGGATTCCAAGAGACCCAGTACTTC
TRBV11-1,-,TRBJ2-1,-,CASSLGLDNEQFF,TGTGCCAGCAGCTTGGGACTGGACAATGAGCAGTTCTTC
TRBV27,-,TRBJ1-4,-,CASSLSNSQIEKLFF,TGTGCCAGCAGTTTATCGAATTCTCAGATTGAAAAACTGTTTTTT
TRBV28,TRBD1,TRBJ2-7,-,CASSAQGASVNEQYF,TGTGCCAGCAGTGCGCAGGGGGCTTCAGTGAACGAGCAGTACTTC
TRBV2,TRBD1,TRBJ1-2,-,CASTGTGGYGYTF,TGTGCCAGTACCGGGACAGGGGGCTATGGCTACACCTTC
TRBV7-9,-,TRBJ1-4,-,CASSIMDGNEKLFF,TGTGCCAGCAGCATTATGGACGGGAATGAAAAACTGTTTTTT
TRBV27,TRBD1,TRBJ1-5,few,CASSASYLGQHQPQHF,TGTGCCAGCAGTGCGTCCTATCTGGGACAGCATCAGCCCCAGCATTTT
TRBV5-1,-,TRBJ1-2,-,CASSLQGGYGYTF,TGCGCCAGCAGCTTACAGGGAGGGTATGGCTACACCTTC
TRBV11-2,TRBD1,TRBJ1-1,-,CASSQDRDTEAFF,TGTGCCAGCAGCCAGGACAGGGACACTGAAGCTTTCTTT